Below are 2 T cell receptor beta chains sequenced from a single sample in a study of Graves' ophthalmopathy and Graves' hyperthyroidism. Amplification of the TCR beta CDR3 regions used RNA transcripts (as template). First-round RT-PCR used HTBI primers; second-round multiplex PCR followed. In TCRdb, the multiplex PCR reads were re-called with MiXCR into one record per CDR3 protein. The sample contains 450,000 to 600,000 distinct CDR3 sequences, under 45% of which appear only once. Specimen: peripheral blood or thyroid tissue (not recorded which). The receptors were sampled from an adult man with Graves' hyperthyroidism.

This clonotype showed up many times. This chain uses TRBV9 with TRBJ1-2, with D tentatively TRBD1 (6 bases). Trimming left V 3 bases short and J 7 bases short, with 13 bases between. The germline gives CDR1 SGDLS, CDR2 YYNGEE. The CDR3 length is 13 residues. The CDR3 sequence is CASSAYSGVGYTF. The CDR3 region has the DNA TGTGCCAGCAGCGCCTACTCAGGGGTTGGCTACACCTTC. Full variable domain (rest looked up from reference TRBV9 and TRBJ1-2): DSGVTQTPKHLITATGQRVTLRCSPRSGDLSVYWYQQSLDQGLQFLIQYYNGEERAKGNILERFSAQQFPDLHSELNLSSLELGDSALYFCASSAYSGVGYTFGSGTRLTVV.

The sample holds a few counts of this clonotype. This chain joins TRBV19 and TRBJ1-4, with 7 bases fitting TRBD1. Trimming cost V 9 bases and J 4 bases; bases outside gene matches: 8. Germline CDR1 LNHDA, CDR2 SQIVND (reference sequence). This CDR3 contains 14 residues. CDR3 nucleotides: TGTGCCAGCCAGACCGGGACAGTTAATGAAAAACTGTTTTTT. Protein sequence: CASQTGTVNEKLFF.